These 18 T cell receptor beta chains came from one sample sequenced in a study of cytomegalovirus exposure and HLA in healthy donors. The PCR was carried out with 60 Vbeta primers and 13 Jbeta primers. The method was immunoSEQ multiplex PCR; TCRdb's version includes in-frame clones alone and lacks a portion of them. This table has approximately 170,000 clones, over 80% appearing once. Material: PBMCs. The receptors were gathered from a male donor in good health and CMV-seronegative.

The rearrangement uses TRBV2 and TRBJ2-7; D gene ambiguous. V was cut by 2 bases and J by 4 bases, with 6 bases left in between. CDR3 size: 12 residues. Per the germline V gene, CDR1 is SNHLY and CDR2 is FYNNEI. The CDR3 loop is CASSESGYEQYF. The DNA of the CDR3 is TGTGCCAGCAGTGAATCCGGGTACGAGCAGTACTTC.

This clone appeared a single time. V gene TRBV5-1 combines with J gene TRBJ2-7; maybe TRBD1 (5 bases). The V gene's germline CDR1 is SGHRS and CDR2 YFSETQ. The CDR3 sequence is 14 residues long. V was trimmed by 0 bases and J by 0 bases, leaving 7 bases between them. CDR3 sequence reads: CASSLDRSSYEQYF. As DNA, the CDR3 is TGCGCCAGCAGCTTGGACAGGAGCTCCTACGAGCAGTACTTC.

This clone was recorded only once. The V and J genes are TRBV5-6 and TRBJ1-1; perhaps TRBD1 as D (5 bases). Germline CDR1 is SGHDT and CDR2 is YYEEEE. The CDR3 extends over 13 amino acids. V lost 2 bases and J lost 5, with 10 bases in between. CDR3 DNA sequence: TGTGCCAGCAGCTTAGAGGGGAGGACTGAAGCTTTCTTT. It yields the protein CASSLEGRTEAFF.

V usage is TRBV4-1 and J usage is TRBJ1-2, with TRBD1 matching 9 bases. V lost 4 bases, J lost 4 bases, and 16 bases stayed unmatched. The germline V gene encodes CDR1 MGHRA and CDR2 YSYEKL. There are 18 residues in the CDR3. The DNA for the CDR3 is TGCGCCAGCAGCCGATTTTTTTTGTCTGGACAGGGGCTCTATGGCTACACCTTC. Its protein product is CASSRFFLSGQGLYGYTF.

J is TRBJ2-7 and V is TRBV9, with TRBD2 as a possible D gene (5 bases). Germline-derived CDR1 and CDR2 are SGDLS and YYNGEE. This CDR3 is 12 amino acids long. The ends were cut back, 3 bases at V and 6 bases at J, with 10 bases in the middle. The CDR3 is CASSGRGGEQYF. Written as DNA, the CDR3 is TGTGCCAGCAGCGGCCGGGGTGGCGAGCAGTACTTC.

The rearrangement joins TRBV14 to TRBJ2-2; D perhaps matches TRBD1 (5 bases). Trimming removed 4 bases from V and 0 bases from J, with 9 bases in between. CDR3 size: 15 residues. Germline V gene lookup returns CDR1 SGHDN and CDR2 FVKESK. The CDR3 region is CASSLTGTNTGELFF. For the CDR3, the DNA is TGTGCCAGCAGCCTCACAGGCACGAACACCGGGGAGCTGTTTTTT.

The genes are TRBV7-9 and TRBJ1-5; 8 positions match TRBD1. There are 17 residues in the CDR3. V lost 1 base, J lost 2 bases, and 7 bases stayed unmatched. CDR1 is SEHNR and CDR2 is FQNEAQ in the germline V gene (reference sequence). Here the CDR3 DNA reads TGTGCCAGCAGCTTAGGGGGGACAGGAGTAGGCAATCAGCCCCAGCATTTT. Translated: CASSLGGTGVGNQPQHF.

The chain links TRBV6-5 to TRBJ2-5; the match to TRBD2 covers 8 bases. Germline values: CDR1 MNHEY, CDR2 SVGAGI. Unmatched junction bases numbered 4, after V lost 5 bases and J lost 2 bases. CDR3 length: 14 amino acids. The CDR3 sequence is CASSKPGGQETQYF. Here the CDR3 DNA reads TGTGCCAGCAGTAAGCCGGGGGGGCAAGAGACCCAGTACTTC.

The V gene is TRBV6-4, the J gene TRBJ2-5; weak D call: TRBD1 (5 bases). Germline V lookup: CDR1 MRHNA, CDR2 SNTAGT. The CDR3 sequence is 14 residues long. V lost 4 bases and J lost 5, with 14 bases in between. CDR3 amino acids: CASSGLGEGETQYF. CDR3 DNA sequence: TGTGCCAGCAGTGGTTTAGGGGAAGGCGAGACCCAGTACTTC.

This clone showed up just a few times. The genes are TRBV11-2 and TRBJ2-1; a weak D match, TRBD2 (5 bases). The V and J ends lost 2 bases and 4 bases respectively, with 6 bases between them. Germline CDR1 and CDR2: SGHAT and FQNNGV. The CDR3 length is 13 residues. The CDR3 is CASSLTGYNEQFF. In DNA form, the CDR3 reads TGTGCCAGCAGCTTAACGGGATACAATGAGCAGTTCTTC.

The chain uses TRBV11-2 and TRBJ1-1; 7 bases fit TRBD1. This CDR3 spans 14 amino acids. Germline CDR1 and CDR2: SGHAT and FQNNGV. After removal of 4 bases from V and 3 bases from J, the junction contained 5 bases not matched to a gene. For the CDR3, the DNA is TGTGCCAGCAGCTCCAGGGGGTTCGACACTGAAGCTTTCTTT. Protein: CASSSRGFDTEAFF.

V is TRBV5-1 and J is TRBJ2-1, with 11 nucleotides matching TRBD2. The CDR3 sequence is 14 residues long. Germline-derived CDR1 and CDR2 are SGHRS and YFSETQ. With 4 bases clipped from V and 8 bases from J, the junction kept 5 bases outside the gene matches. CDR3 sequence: CASSRASGGHEQFF. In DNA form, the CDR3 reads TGCGCCAGCAGCCGGGCTAGCGGGGGGCATGAGCAGTTCTTC. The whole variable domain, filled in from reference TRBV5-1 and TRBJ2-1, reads KAGVTQTPRYLIKTRGQQVTLSCSPISGHRSVSWYQQTPGQGLQFLFEYFSETQRNKGNFPGRFSGRQFSNSRSEMNVSTLELGDSALYLCASSRASGGHEQFFGPGTRLTVL.

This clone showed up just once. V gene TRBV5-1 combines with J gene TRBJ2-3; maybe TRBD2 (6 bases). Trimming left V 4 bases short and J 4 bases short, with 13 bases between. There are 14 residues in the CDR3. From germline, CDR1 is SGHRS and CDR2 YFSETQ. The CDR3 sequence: CASSAAGFADTQYF. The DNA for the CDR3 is TGCGCCAGCAGCGCGGCGGGGTTCGCAGATACGCAGTATTTT.

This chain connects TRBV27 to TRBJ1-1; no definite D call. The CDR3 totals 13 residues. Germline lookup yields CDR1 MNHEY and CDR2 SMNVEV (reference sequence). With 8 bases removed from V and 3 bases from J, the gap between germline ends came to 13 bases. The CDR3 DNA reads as TGTGCCAGCGGAGCAGATTTCTACACTGAAGCTTTCTTT. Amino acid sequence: CASGADFYTEAFF.

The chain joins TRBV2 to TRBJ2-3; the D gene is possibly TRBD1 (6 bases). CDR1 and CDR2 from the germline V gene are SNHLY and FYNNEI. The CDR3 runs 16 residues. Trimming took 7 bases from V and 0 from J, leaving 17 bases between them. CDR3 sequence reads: CASIRQVPRSTDTQYF. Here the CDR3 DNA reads TGTGCCAGCATCCGACAGGTACCCAGGAGCACAGATACGCAGTATTTT.

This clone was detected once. The CDR3 DNA reads TGTGCCAGCAGCTTTCTAAGACAGGGGGGCGGTGAGCAGTTCTTC. Protein sequence: CASSFLRQGGGEQFF. The rearrangement links TRBV5-6 to TRBJ2-1; the match to TRBD1 covers 9 bases. The CDR3 loop spans 15 amino acids. J gave up 9 bases and V 2 bases, and 9 bases lay outside the gene matches. CDR1 and CDR2 from the germline V gene are SGHDT and YYEEEE.

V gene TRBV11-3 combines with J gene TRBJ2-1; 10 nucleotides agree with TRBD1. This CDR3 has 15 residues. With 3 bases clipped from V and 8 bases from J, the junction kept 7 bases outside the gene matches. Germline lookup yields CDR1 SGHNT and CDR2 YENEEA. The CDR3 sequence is CASSLAGTGEDEQFF. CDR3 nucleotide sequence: TGTGCCAGCAGCTTGGCCGGGACAGGGGAGGATGAGCAGTTCTTC.

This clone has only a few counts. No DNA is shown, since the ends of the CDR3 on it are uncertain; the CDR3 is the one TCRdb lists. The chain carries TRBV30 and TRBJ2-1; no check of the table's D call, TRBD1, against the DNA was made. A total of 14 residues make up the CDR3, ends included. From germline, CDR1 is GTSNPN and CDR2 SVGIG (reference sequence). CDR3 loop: CAWSVGTGAHGEFF.